The subject of this entry is one T cell receptor (beta chain). Per the study methods: Amplification of reference gene primers provided the estimated nucleated cell counts. Libraries were prepared by immunoSEQ multiplex PCR; TCRdb keeps only in-frame clonotypes and omits some of them. V and J calls and clone size are copied from that table; D and trimming were computed from the DNA. The sample includes 250,000 to 350,000 clones, 89% of them seen just once. The sample originates from a study of blood T cell repertoires in COVID-19. Background on the study: Both acute and convalescent COVID-19 samples were obtained from the United States, Italy and Spain. In each case, the material was cDNA or gDNA derived from T cells, B-cell-depleted T cells, or PBMCs.

This CDR3 comprises 16 residues. With 4 bases clipped from V and 2 bases from J, the junction kept 11 bases outside the gene matches. CDR1 SGHKS and CDR2 YYEKEE come from the germline V gene (reference sequence). Material: peripheral blood. The TCR sequence derives from a woman aged 40 to 50 who had recovered from COVID-19. The V and J genes are TRBV5-5 and TRBJ2-7, with TRBD2 matching over 8 bases. In DNA form, the CDR3 reads TGTGCCAGCAGCGTCAGGGGCGAAGCGGGAGCCTACGAGCAGTACTTC. Translating gives CASSVRGEAGAYEQYF.